Following are 22 T cell receptor beta chains from one sample sequenced in a study of blood T cells in healthy people across ages. Through a sample-barcoded 5' primer and a J-beta primer mix, a second PCR was run for roughly 6 to 11 cycles. TCRdb independently ran MiXCR on the 5' RACE reads; one entry per CDR3 protein. The profile shows around 1,000,000 distinct CDR3 sequences, 35% to 40% of them singletons. The sample comprised blood. All receptors derive from a young man in good health.

This clonotype appeared a few times. This chain links TRBV7-2 with TRBJ1-1; 8 positions agree with TRBD1. The J segment lost 11 bases and the V segment lost 1 base, leaving 6 bases of the junction unmatched. The CDR3 consists of 13 residues. CDR1 and CDR2 from the germline V gene are SGHTA and FQGNSA. The CDR3 DNA reads TGTGCCAGCAGCTTAGGGACAGGGCGGGGGGCTTTCTTT. Translation gives CASSLGTGRGAFF.

A note on this clonotype: Its ends do not fully match the called genes, so a read error is possible. V gene TRBV12-3 or TRBV12-4 combines with J gene TRBJ2-2; 8 bases are a match to TRBD1. The CDR3 runs 15 residues. Here the CDR3 DNA reads TGCGCCAGCAGTCCGGACAGGGCCTACACCGGGGAGCTGTTTTTT. It encodes CASSPDRAYTGELFF.

This clonotype was counted between two and nine times. The chain joins TRBV20-1 to TRBJ2-1, with TRBD1 matching over 9 bases. V shed 5 bases, J shed 3 bases, and the junction held 5 bases outside the gene matches. Germline values: CDR1 DFQATT, CDR2 SNEGSKA (reference sequence). The CDR3 runs to 14 residues. The CDR3 protein is CSAPDRGHYNEQFF. The CDR3 DNA follows: TGCAGTGCTCCGGACAGGGGCCACTACAATGAGCAGTTCTTC.

This clonotype showed up just a few times. Here the CDR3 reads CASTDDRGAYEQYF. The DNA of the CDR3 is TGTGCCAGCACTGACGACAGGGGAGCCTACGAGCAGTACTTC. This chain connects TRBV7-9 to TRBJ2-7, with TRBD1 matching over 8 bases. The CDR3 contains 14 residues. Germline V CDR1 and CDR2: SEHNR, FQNEAQ (reference sequence). With V trimmed by 7 bases and J by 2 bases, 7 bases remained unmatched.

This clonotype was picked up a small number of times. The CDR3 DNA is TGTGCCAGCAAAACCCAGGGGGTTCGGGAGACCCAGTACTTC. It yields the protein CASKTQGVRETQYF. The chain has TRBV6-2 or TRBV6-3 and TRBJ2-5; 7 bases are a match to TRBD1. After removal of 7 bases from V and 5 bases from J, the junction contained 10 bases not matched to a gene. Germline V gene data show CDR1 as MNHEY and CDR2 as SVGEGT. This CDR3 contains 14 residues.

This clonotype showed up just a few times. The J gene is TRBJ1-5, the V gene TRBV10-3, with TRBD1 as a possible D gene (6 bases). The germline gives CDR1 ENHRY, CDR2 SYGVKD. V shed 0 bases and J shed 6 bases, with 9 bases lying between them. The CDR3 contains 14 residues. The DNA for the CDR3 is TGTGCCATCAGTGAGTCGGGGGGCACTCAGCCCCAGCATTTT. Encoded protein: CAISESGGTQPQHF.

The chain's CDR3 is CASSRLAAGDTQYF. The CDR3 coding sequence is TGTGCCAGCAGTCGACTAGCGGCGGGAGATACGCAGTATTTT. The rearrangement links TRBV11-1 to TRBJ2-3; TRBD2 matches at 9 bases. Germline loops: CDR1 SGHAT, CDR2 FQDESV (reference sequence). CDR3 length equals 14 residues. Trimming cost V 6 bases and J 5 bases; bases outside gene matches: 6.

The genes are TRBV6-5 and TRBJ2-6, with D tentatively TRBD1 (6 bases). This CDR3 region has 15 residues. Trimming took 6 bases from V and 3 from J, leaving 12 bases between them. Per germline, CDR1 MNHEY and CDR2 SVGAGI. CDR3 amino acids: CASRKQGSGANVLTF. The CDR3 DNA sequence: TGTGCCAGCAGAAAACAGGGAAGTGGGGCCAACGTCCTGACTTTC.

This clonotype was detected ten times or more. One end of the junction fails to match germline, which may point to a read error. The genes are TRBV12-3 or TRBV12-4 and TRBJ2-2; D might be TRBD2 (6 bases). The CDR3 runs to 14 residues. Here the CDR3 DNA reads TGCGCCAGCAGCTTAGGCGGGGATACCGGGGAGCTGTTTTTT. This translates into CASSLGGDTGELFF.

This sequence joins TRBV28 and TRBJ1-5; the match to TRBD1 covers 8 bases. Germline V gene data show CDR1 as MDHEN and CDR2 as SYDVKM. J was trimmed by 4 bases and V by 2 bases; bases with no gene match: 7. CDR3 size: 16 residues. The CDR3 region is CASSLPRDRINQPQHF. The CDR3 DNA sequence: TGTGCCAGCAGTTTACCCCGGGACAGGATTAATCAGCCCCAGCATTTT.

This clonotype was observed a few times. The V and J genes are TRBV19 and TRBJ2-7; D is unresolved. This CDR3 is built from 15 residues. Germline CDR1 reads LNHDA; CDR2 reads SQIVND (reference sequence). Trimming took off 5 bases at V and 10 bases at J, with 24 bases between the two ends. CDR3 amino acids: CASSPTVEGATNQYF. Here the CDR3 DNA reads TGTGCCAGTAGTCCAACCGTCGAAGGTGCTACGAACCAGTACTTC.

This clonotype came up many times. The V and J genes are TRBV3-1 and TRBJ2-7; D could derive from TRBD1 or TRBD2 (5 bases each). This CDR3 spans 12 amino acids. The germline V gene has CDR1 LGHDT and CDR2 YNNKEL (reference sequence). V was shortened by 4 bases and J by 4 bases, with 8 bases between the two germline ends. CDR3 coding DNA: TGTGCCAGCAGCCCCTGGGGGTACGAGCAGTACTTC. Its protein product is CASSPWGYEQYF.

The chain carries TRBV28 and TRBJ2-2; D is perhaps TRBD1 (8 bases). The germline V gene encodes CDR1 MDHEN and CDR2 SYDVKM. This CDR3 comprises 18 residues. V lost 4 bases, J lost 3 bases, and 21 bases lay in between. In nucleotides, the CDR3 is TGTGCCAGCAGTTCCCACGCAACAGGGGGGAGGGACACCGGGGAGCTGTTTTTT. Protein sequence: CASSSHATGGRDTGELFF. Filled out from reference TRBV28 and TRBJ2-2, the complete variable domain reads DVKVTQSSRYLVKRTGEKVFLECVQDMDHENMFWYRQDPGLGLRLIYFSYDVKMKEKGDIPEGYSVSREKKERFSLILESASTNQTSMYLCASSSHATGGRDTGELFFGEGSRLTVL.

This clonotype was recorded a few times. The V and J genes are TRBV21-1 and TRBJ1-4; the DNA was not used to check the table's D call, TRBD1. TRBV21-1 corresponds to a pseudogene. This CDR3 has 20 amino acids. The CDR3 sequence is CASSKLEGVFGVCRNEKLFF. Written as DNA, the CDR3 is TGTGCCAGCAGCAAACTCGAAGGGGTCTTTGGGGTATGCCGAAATGAAAAACTGTTTTTT.

On this clonotype: Germline and junction disagree at one end, which may indicate a read error. The chain combines TRBV20-1 with TRBJ2-5; D possibly corresponds to TRBD1 (5 bases). This CDR3 comprises 13 residues. Germline CDR1 DFQATT, CDR2 SNEGSKA (reference sequence). CDR3 in amino acids: CSAREGRVDEQCF. In DNA form, the CDR3 reads TGCAGTGCTAGAGAGGGCAGGGTGGATGAGCAGTGCTTC.

The gene calls are TRBV20-1 and TRBJ2-1; 12 nucleotides line up with TRBD2. J was trimmed by 12 bases and V by 6 bases; bases with no gene match: 6. The CDR3 totals 12 residues. The germline V gene encodes CDR1 DFQATT and CDR2 SNEGSKA (reference sequence). The CDR3 DNA reads as TGCAGTGCGGTCCCGGGACTAGCGGGGCAGTTCTTC. It specifies CSAVPGLAGQFF.

CDR3 in amino acids: CSKRRSDTQYF. The CDR3 bases are TGCAGTAAGAGGAGGTCAGATACGCAGTATTTT. The chain employs TRBV20-1 and TRBJ2-3; TRBD2 might be the D (5 bases). The CDR3 is 11 residues long. The ends were cut back, 8 bases at V and 4 bases at J, with 10 bases in the middle. CDR1 DFQATT and CDR2 SNEGSKA come from the germline V gene (reference sequence).

This clonotype was counted between two and nine times. This chain links TRBV10-3 with TRBJ2-5; maybe TRBD2 (5 bases). Per germline, CDR1 ENHRY and CDR2 SYGVKD. The CDR3 covers 15 residues. Trimming removed 0 bases from V and 5 bases from J, with 13 bases in between. This chain's CDR3 is CAISESARRLETQYF. DNA for the CDR3: TGTGCCATCAGTGAGTCCGCCCGGAGGTTGGAGACCCAGTACTTC.

The rearrangement links TRBV7-2 to TRBJ1-5, with D perhaps matching TRBD1 (6 bases). Trimming took 5 bases from V and 3 from J, leaving 11 bases between them. This CDR3 contains 14 residues. Per the germline V gene, CDR1 is SGHTA and CDR2 is FQGNSA. The CDR3 DNA sequence: TGTGCCAGCAGCCTCAGGGGTATCAATCAGCCCCAGCATTTT. Translation: CASSLRGINQPQHF.

The CDR3 DNA sequence: TGTGCCAGCAGCCACCGAGGGGCTCCCCACACTGAAGCTTTCTTT. It encodes CASSHRGAPHTEAFF. The V and J genes are TRBV4-2 and TRBJ1-1, with D possibly being TRBD1 (5 bases). V was pared by 3 bases and J by 3 bases, with 14 bases between. This CDR3 contains 15 residues. The germline gives CDR1 LGHNA, CDR2 YNFKEQ.

This clonotype was counted once. V is TRBV25-1 and J is TRBJ1-2; no definite D call. The CDR3 spans 13 residues. The germline CDR1 and CDR2 sequences are MGHDK and SYGVNS. The V end was cut by 2 bases, the J end by 2 bases, with 6 bases between. The CDR3 DNA reads as TGTGCCAGCAGTGAAAGCACCAACTATGGCTACACCTTC. This translates into CASSESTNYGYTF.

Note on this clonotype: This may be a read error, as it is one base from a much larger clone. The CDR3 DNA reads TGCAGCGGTTCCAGGGGGCGGTCGGATACGCAGTATTTT. Translated, it gives CSGSRGRSDTQYF. The V call is TRBV29-1, the J call TRBJ2-3; the match to TRBD1 covers 8 bases. The CDR3 consists of 13 residues. Unmatched junction bases numbered 9, after V lost 7 bases and J lost 6 bases. The germline gives CDR1 SQVTM, CDR2 ANQGSEA.